Each of the 29 T cell receptor beta chains below was sequenced from the same sample in a study of blood T cell repertoires in COVID-19. TCRdb keeps only in-frame clones here, not all; method: immunoSEQ multiplex PCR. The table has about 260,000 clones, about four fifths seen once. Sequenced input: peripheral blood. These receptors were taken from a woman between 45 and 65 years old who had recovered from COVID-19.

The chain links TRBV29-1 to TRBJ2-2; D gene unclear. Per the germline V gene, CDR1 is SQVTM and CDR2 is ANQGSEA. The CDR3 consists of 13 residues. V was clipped by 3 bases and J by 1 base, with 6 bases between them. The CDR3 is CSVEVRNTGELFF. The CDR3 DNA reads as TGCAGCGTTGAGGTCAGGAACACCGGGGAGCTGTTTTTT.

The rearrangement uses TRBV5-1 and TRBJ2-1, with 10 positions matching TRBD1. Unmatched junction bases numbered 14, after V lost 6 bases and J lost 8 bases. Per the germline V gene, CDR1 is SGHRS and CDR2 is YFSETQ. The CDR3 is made up of 16 amino acids. CDR3 sequence: CASTPGDRGQGYEQFF. CDR3 sequence (DNA): TGCGCCAGCACGCCGGGAGACAGGGGGCAAGGGTATGAGCAGTTCTTC.

J is TRBJ2-5 and V is TRBV7-2; perhaps TRBD2 as D (7 bases). Germline assignment: CDR1 SGHTA and CDR2 FQGNSA. The CDR3 loop spans 17 amino acids. The V end was cut by 5 bases, the J end by 7 bases, with 26 bases between. DNA for the CDR3: TGTGCCAGCAGCCGTCCAAGCCCCGGGGGGCCCGCGGGGACCCAGTACTTC. It encodes CASSRPSPGGPAGTQYF.

This chain connects TRBV7-3 to TRBJ2-2; 7 bases line up with TRBD2. This CDR3 has 15 residues. After removal of 1 base from V and 5 bases from J, the junction contained 4 bases not matched to a gene. Germline CDR1 is SGHTA and CDR2 is FQGTGA. This CDR3 is CASSLIGGSTGELFF. The CDR3 coding sequence is TGTGCCAGCAGCTTAATCGGGGGGAGTACCGGGGAGCTGTTTTTT.

The chain carries TRBV4-1 and TRBJ2-7; 7 bases fit TRBD2. Unmatched junction bases numbered 10, after V lost 4 bases and J lost 10 bases. The length of the CDR3 is 13 residues. CDR1 is MGHRA and CDR2 is YSYEKL in the germline V gene. The CDR3 DNA sequence: TGCGCCAGCAGCCCGAACTATGGCGGGGGACAGTACTTC. Translated: CASSPNYGGGQYF.

The genes are TRBV12-3 or TRBV12-4 and TRBJ2-3; 7 bases agree with TRBD1. Losses at the gene ends were 6 bases for V and 5 bases for J; bases not matched to a gene: 5. The CDR3 length is 13 residues. CDR3 amino acids: CASRPTGLDTQYF. The DNA for the CDR3 is TGTGCCAGCAGACCGACAGGGTTAGATACGCAGTATTTT.

This clone was counted only a few times. V is TRBV7-2 and J is TRBJ1-4; 9 nucleotides line up with TRBD1. The junction had 8 bases not matched to a gene; V was cut back by 1 base and J by 5 bases. The CDR3 has 17 residues. Germline loops: CDR1 SGHTA, CDR2 FQGNSA. CDR3 protein: CASSLGGQGFLNEKLFF. The CDR3 DNA sequence: TGTGCCAGCAGCTTAGGGGGACAGGGATTCCTCAATGAAAAACTGTTTTTT. Full variable domain (remainder filled in from reference TRBV7-2 and TRBJ1-4): GAGVSQSPSNKVTEKGKDVELRCDPISGHTALYWYRQSLGQGLEFLIYFQGNSAPDKSGLPSDRFSAERTGGSVSTLTIQRTQQEDSAVYLCASSLGGQGFLNEKLFFGSGTQLSVL.

The chain uses TRBV9 and TRBJ2-3, with a weak D call TRBD1 (6 bases). Trimming shortened V by 0 bases and J by 3 bases, and 14 bases separated the two germline ends. This CDR3 is 16 amino acids long. Germline assignment: CDR1 SGDLS and CDR2 YYNGEE. The CDR3 protein is CASSVANTGTTDTQYF. The CDR3 nucleotides read TGTGCCAGCAGCGTAGCTAACACAGGGACAACAGATACGCAGTATTTT.

J is TRBJ2-3 and V is TRBV10-3; 10 nucleotides match TRBD1. The CDR3 is made up of 15 amino acids. V gave up 8 bases and J gave up 8 bases; unmatched junction bases: 13. Germline V gene lookup returns CDR1 ENHRY and CDR2 SYGVKD. The CDR3: CAIGWDRGNSATQYF. CDR3 DNA sequence: TGTGCCATCGGCTGGGACAGGGGTAATTCGGCTACGCAGTATTTT.

The chain has TRBV7-2 and TRBJ2-1; a weak D match, TRBD2 (6 bases). The CDR3 has 14 amino acids. Trimming took off 5 bases at V and 8 bases at J, with 16 bases between the two ends. Germline V gene sequence: CDR1 SGHTA, CDR2 FQGNSA. The CDR3 bases are TGTGCCAGCAGCCCTGGACCCGGGGGTCATGAGCAGTTCTTC. This encodes CASSPGPGGHEQFF.

The genes are TRBV7-9 and TRBJ1-3; the D gene is possibly TRBD1 (5 bases). The CDR3 runs to 15 residues. Looked up from germline, CDR1 is SEHNR and CDR2 is FQNEAQ (reference sequence). Trimming removed 1 base from V and 0 bases from J, with 7 bases in between. DNA for the CDR3: TGTGCCAGCAGCTTAGGACAGCTCTCTGGAAACACCATATATTTT. Its protein is CASSLGQLSGNTIYF.

In the case of this clone: Other DNA variants within this sample encode the same CDR3. The V gene is TRBV7-2, the J gene TRBJ2-2, with D possibly TRBD2 on 6 matching bases. CDR3 length: 15 amino acids. Germline values: CDR1 SGHTA, CDR2 FQGNSA. V lost 3 bases to trimming and J lost 1 base, with 9 bases between them. CDR3 sequence: CASSFQGGNTGELFF. DNA for the CDR3: TGTGCCAGCAGCTTCCAGGGAGGGAACACCGGGGAGCTGTTTTTT.

The genes are TRBV29-1 and TRBJ2-1; 8 bases match TRBD1. Per germline, CDR1 SQVTM and CDR2 ANQGSEA. The CDR3 extends over 16 amino acids. The J segment lost 5 bases and the V segment lost 6 bases, leaving 15 bases of the junction unmatched. Here the CDR3 reads CSVDPPGQAGNNEQFF. The CDR3 nucleotides read TGCAGCGTGGACCCCCCGGGACAGGCTGGAAACAATGAGCAGTTCTTC.

CDR3 bases: TGTGCCAGCTCACCAAGGGGGAGGGAAGAACACGAGCAGTACTTC. As protein: CASSPRGREEHEQYF. This rearrangement joins TRBV18 to TRBJ2-7; D possibly corresponds to TRBD2 (7 bases). CDR1 and CDR2 (germline): KGHSH, LQKENI. The CDR3 is 15 amino acids. Trimming removed 2 bases from V and 5 bases from J, with 16 bases in between. The entire variable domain, with the rest obtained from reference TRBV18 and TRBJ2-7, is as follows: NAGVMQNPRHLVRRRGQEARLRCSPMKGHSHVYWYRQLPEEGLKFMVYLQKENIIDESGMPKERFSAEFPKEGPSILRIQQVVRGDSAAYFCASSPRGREEHEQYFGPGTRLTVT.

This clone was seen once. The rearrangement joins TRBV7-2 to TRBJ2-7; 12 bases align to TRBD2. CDR1 is SGHTA and CDR2 is FQGNSA in the germline V gene. The CDR3 runs 18 residues. The V gene end was trimmed by 5 bases and the J gene end by 4 bases; junction bases not matched to a gene: 15. The CDR3 reads CASSRRSTSGGKGYEQYF. CDR3 nucleotide sequence: TGTGCCAGCAGCCGGAGGTCTACTAGCGGGGGGAAGGGTTACGAGCAGTACTTC.

This chain links TRBV13 with TRBJ2-5, with TRBD1 matching over 10 bases. The CDR3 is 13 residues long. J was trimmed by 4 bases and V by 6 bases; bases with no gene match: 2. Per germline, CDR1 PRHDT and CDR2 FYEKMQ (reference sequence). The CDR3 coding sequence is TGTGCCAGCAGTCGACAGGGGGCAGAGACCCAGTACTTC. Translating gives CASSRQGAETQYF. Combining the CDR3 with reference TRBV13 and TRBJ2-5 gives the whole variable domain AAGVIQSPRHLIKEKRETATLKCYPIPRHDTVYWYQQGPGQDPQFLISFYEKMQSDKGSIPDRFSAQQFSDYHSELNMSSLELGDSALYFCASSRQGAETQYFGPGTRLLVL.

This clone was seen just once. The chain uses TRBV3-1 (or the pseudogene TRBV3-2) and TRBJ1-6; a weak D match, TRBD1 (6 bases). The CDR3 has 19 residues. V lost 6 bases and J lost 5, with 26 bases in between. Looked up from germline, CDR1 is LGHDT and CDR2 is YNNKEL (reference sequence). The DNA of the CDR3 is TGTGCCAGCAGGCGCCGGGACAAGATAGGGAGCGGGAATAATTCACCCCTCCACTTT. Residues: CASRRRDKIGSGNNSPLHF.

V is TRBV6-2 or TRBV6-3 and J is TRBJ2-4; 12 bases align to TRBD1. Germline V gene lookup returns CDR1 MNHEY and CDR2 SVGEGT. The CDR3 extends over 13 amino acids. The V segment lost 6 bases and the J segment 7 bases; nucleotides outside the gene matches: 1. CDR3 sequence: CASSGTGGNIQYF. For the CDR3, the DNA is TGTGCCAGCAGCGGGACAGGGGGCAACATTCAGTACTTC.

The V gene is TRBV19, the J gene TRBJ1-5; 8 nucleotides agree with TRBD1. CDR1 and CDR2 (germline): LNHDA, SQIVND (reference sequence). The CDR3 is 16 amino acids. V gave up 8 bases and J gave up 7 bases; unmatched junction bases: 16. In DNA form, the CDR3 reads TGTGCCAGTGCCCTCTCGGACAGGGCTACACGCCAGCCCCAGCATTTT. Its translation: CASALSDRATRQPQHF. The full variable domain, rest sourced from reference TRBV19 and TRBJ1-5, is DGGITQSPKYLFRKEGQNVTLSCEQNLNHDAMYWYRQDPGQGLRLIYYSQIVNDFQKGDIAEGYSVSREKKESFPLTVTSAQKNPTAFYLCASALSDRATRQPQHFGDGTRLSIL.

The gene calls are TRBV2 and TRBJ2-7; the D gene is possibly TRBD2 (5 bases). V lost 8 bases and J 2 bases, leaving 16 bases between the germline ends. This CDR3 contains 14 residues. Per the germline V gene, CDR1 is SNHLY and CDR2 is FYNNEI. CDR3 amino acids: CASGSPGEPYEQYF. DNA for the CDR3: TGTGCCAGCGGATCACCCGGGGAGCCCTACGAGCAGTACTTC.

This clone has only one observation. This chain joins TRBV5-1 and TRBJ1-6, with unresolved D. The CDR3 has 14 residues. The V end was cut by 4 bases, the J end by 9 bases, with 14 bases between. Germline V lookup: CDR1 SGHRS, CDR2 YFSETQ. The CDR3, as DNA: TGCGCCAGCAGCCTAGACCTTGGAGGTTCACCCCTCCACTTT. As protein: CASSLDLGGSPLHF.

This chain joins TRBV19 and TRBJ2-4; TRBD2 agrees at 7 bases. Germline loops: CDR1 LNHDA, CDR2 SQIVND (reference sequence). The CDR3 runs 15 residues. J lost 0 bases, V lost 3 bases, and 2 bases had no gene match. The CDR3 sequence: CASSIRGVAKNIQYF. As DNA, the CDR3 is TGTGCCAGTAGTATTCGGGGGGTAGCCAAAAACATTCAGTACTTC.

This chain connects TRBV4-2 to TRBJ2-5, with 10 nucleotides matching TRBD2. The CDR3 is made up of 16 amino acids. Germline values: CDR1 LGHNA, CDR2 YNFKEQ. V lost 1 base, J lost 5 bases, and 7 bases stayed unmatched. Here the CDR3 DNA reads TGTGCCAGCAGCCAAGGAGCGGGGGGGCCGAGTGAGACCCAGTACTTC. It translates to CASSQGAGGPSETQYF.

The gene calls are TRBV7-2 and TRBJ2-1, with D possibly TRBD2 on 5 matching bases. Trimming pared 2 bases from V and 2 bases from J, leaving 7 bases between. Per the germline V gene, CDR1 is SGHTA and CDR2 is FQGNSA. The CDR3 is made up of 14 amino acids. The CDR3 sequence: CASSLYGTYNEQFF. DNA for the CDR3: TGTGCCAGCAGCTTATACGGGACCTACAATGAGCAGTTCTTC.

The gene calls are TRBV5-1 and TRBJ2-2; tentative D call: TRBD2 (6 bases). Trimming left V 2 bases short and J 7 bases short, with 6 bases between. The CDR3 has 12 residues. Per the germline V gene, CDR1 is SGHRS and CDR2 is YFSETQ. The CDR3 DNA reads TGCGCCAGCAGCTTCGGGGGCGGGGAGCTGTTTTTT. It translates to CASSFGGGELFF.

This clone was detected once. The chain carries TRBV19 and TRBJ2-2; 7 bases align to TRBD1. In germline, CDR1 is LNHDA, CDR2 SQIVND (reference sequence). With V trimmed by 8 bases and J by 0 bases, 6 bases remained unmatched. The CDR3 is made up of 15 amino acids. The CDR3 sequence: CASGSGTANTGELFF. CDR3 DNA sequence: TGTGCCAGTGGATCCGGGACAGCGAACACCGGGGAGCTGTTTTTT.

This sequence joins TRBV6-2 or TRBV6-3 and TRBJ2-1, with 14 nucleotides matching TRBD2. This CDR3 region has 17 residues. The germline V gene encodes CDR1 MNHEY and CDR2 SVGEGT. V lost 1 base to trimming and J lost 7 bases; unmatched junction nucleotides: 6. CDR3 bases: TGTGCCAGCAGTTACTTCGGAAGGACTAGCGGGGGGAATGAGCAGTTCTTC. Residues: CASSYFGRTSGGNEQFF.

The V gene is TRBV6-5, the J gene TRBJ2-7, with TRBD2 matching over 11 bases. This CDR3 spans 16 amino acids. The V and J ends lost 0 bases and 2 bases, in that order; junction bases with no gene match: 3. Germline CDR1 and CDR2: MNHEY and SVGAGI. The CDR3 nucleotides are TGTGCCAGCAGTTACTCGACTAGCGGGACCACCTACGAGCAGTACTTC. Its translation is CASSYSTSGTTYEQYF.

V and J are TRBV15 and TRBJ2-7, with 8 bases identical to TRBD1. The CDR3 length is 16 residues. Germline CDR1 and CDR2: LNHNV and YYDKDF (reference sequence). V gave up 1 base and J gave up 6 bases; unmatched junction bases: 11. For the CDR3, the DNA is TGTGCCACCAGCAGAGGCAGGGGCGGACAGGGTACCGAGCAGTACTTC. Translated: CATSRGRGGQGTEQYF.